This T cell receptor beta chain originates from a study of blood T cells in healthy people across ages. Broader study findings: Higher diversity and more naive CD4+ cells were features of long-lived donors, compared to aged donors. Naive T cell percentage showed a strong correlation with TCR beta diversity.

This clonotype was seen a few times. Antigen: not known. Sample-barcoded 5' priming and a J-beta primer mix drove a second PCR of 7 to 11 cycles. Each CDR3 protein is one row after TCRdb ran MiXCR on the 5' RACE reads. The data hold 710,000 or so distinct CDR3 sequences, with 22% observed a single time. The CDR3 sequence is 16 residues long. Germline V lookup: CDR1 DFQATT, CDR2 SNEGSKA (reference sequence). Trimming cost V 1 base and J 1 base, with 15 bases left between them. The donors, all healthy, were Caucasians living in Russia, aged about 6 to 95. Every donor gave approximately 10 milliliters of peripheral blood.

This receptor was obtained from a man between 65 and 85 years old in good health. This chain joins TRBV20-1 and TRBJ2-3; perhaps TRBD2 as D (5 bases). Input material: blood. DNA for the CDR3: TGCAGTGCTAGAGTCGGTGCGGGTCCGGGCACAGATACGCAGTATTTT. Its protein product is CSARVGAGPGTDTQYF.